This is a list of T cell receptor beta chains from one sample in a study of response to subunit inactivated influenza vaccine. Via MiXCR, TCRdb re-called the RT-PCR reads, giving one row per CDR3 protein. The sample holds around 790,000 distinct CDR3 sequences; around 20% are singletons and the top ten take roughly a tenth. This specimen consisted of PBMCs from blood, obtained 4 to 6 days after vaccination. All receptors come from a man between 45 and 60 years old who received an inactivated influenza vaccine. Each CDR3 is given without its conserved first and last residue.

v_gene: TRBV5-1; j_gene: TRBJ2-2; CDR3aa: ASGKGGNTGELF
v_gene: TRBV10-3; j_gene: TRBJ1-1; CDR3aa: ATHRGTNTEAF
v_gene: TRBV4-1; j_gene: TRBJ1-2; CDR3aa: ASSQEEGNSYGYT
v_gene: TRBV5-1; j_gene: TRBJ2-2; CDR3aa: ASSDTGTSGNTGELF
v_gene: TRBV20-1; j_gene: TRBJ1-1; CDR3aa: SARAGGAAF
v_gene: TRBV15; j_gene: TRBJ2-1; CDR3aa: ATSREGDYFGSEQF
v_gene: TRBV14; j_gene: TRBJ2-3; CDR3aa: ASSLRTSGGGDTQY
v_gene: TRBV7-6; j_gene: TRBJ1-5; CDR3aa: ATGQGQPQH
v_gene: TRBV4-3; j_gene: TRBJ2-1; CDR3aa: ASSQDWDYAYNEQF
v_gene: TRBV4-3; j_gene: TRBJ2-4; CDR3aa: ASSQVNAGGDIQY
v_gene: TRBV10-1; j_gene: TRBJ2-3; CDR3aa: ASQAGTGSDTQY
v_gene: TRBV28; j_gene: TRBJ2-1; CDR3aa: ASTLQMGQGYNEQF
v_gene: TRBV10-3; j_gene: TRBJ2-7; CDR3aa: AISAPGLPGREQY
v_gene: TRBV18; j_gene: TRBJ2-1; CDR3aa: ASSAGTGIYNEQF
v_gene: TRBV20-1; j_gene: TRBJ2-1; CDR3aa: SAVTSGGAPEQF
v_gene: TRBV18; j_gene: TRBJ2-5; CDR3aa: ASSRQRVETQY
v_gene: TRBV10-3; j_gene: TRBJ2-5; CDR3aa: AISGPLTPLVAGVSQETQY
v_gene: TRBV7-9; j_gene: TRBJ1-1; CDR3aa: ASSTWTGGLTEAF
v_gene: TRBV29-1; j_gene: TRBJ2-5; CDR3aa: SAWEGEETQY
v_gene: TRBV9; j_gene: TRBJ2-1; CDR3aa: ASSDRPGQGFEVF
v_gene: TRBV20-1; j_gene: TRBJ2-2; CDR3aa: SASGRVKNTGELF
v_gene: TRBV28; j_gene: TRBJ2-1; CDR3aa: ASRSGWGDGEQF